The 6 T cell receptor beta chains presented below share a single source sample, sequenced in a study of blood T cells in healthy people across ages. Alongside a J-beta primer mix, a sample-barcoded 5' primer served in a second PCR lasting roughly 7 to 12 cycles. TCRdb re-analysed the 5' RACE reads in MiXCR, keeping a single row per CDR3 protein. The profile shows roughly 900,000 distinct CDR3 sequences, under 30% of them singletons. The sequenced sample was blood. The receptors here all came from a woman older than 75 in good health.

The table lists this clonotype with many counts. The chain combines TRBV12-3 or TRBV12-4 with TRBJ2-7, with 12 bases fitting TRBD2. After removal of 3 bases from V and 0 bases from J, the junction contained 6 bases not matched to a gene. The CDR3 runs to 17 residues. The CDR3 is CASSFTSGGLSSYEQYF. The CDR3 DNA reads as TGTGCCAGCAGTTTTACTAGCGGGGGGCTTAGCTCCTACGAGCAGTACTTC.

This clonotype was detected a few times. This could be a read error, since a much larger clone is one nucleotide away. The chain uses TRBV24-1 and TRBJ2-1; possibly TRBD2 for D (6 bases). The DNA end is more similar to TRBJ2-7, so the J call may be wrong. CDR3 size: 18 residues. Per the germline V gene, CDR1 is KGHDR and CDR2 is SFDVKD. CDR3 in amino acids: CATSDSPFGGASYNEQYF. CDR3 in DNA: TGTGCCACCAGTGATTCCCCCTTTGGAGGGGCATCCTACAATGAGCAGTACTTC.

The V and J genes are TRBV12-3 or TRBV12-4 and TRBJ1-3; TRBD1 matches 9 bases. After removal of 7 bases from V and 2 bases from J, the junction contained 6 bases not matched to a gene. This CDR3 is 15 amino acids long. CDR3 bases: TGTGCCAGCACCCAGACAGGGGGGGCTGGAAACACCATATATTTT. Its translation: CASTQTGGAGNTIYF.

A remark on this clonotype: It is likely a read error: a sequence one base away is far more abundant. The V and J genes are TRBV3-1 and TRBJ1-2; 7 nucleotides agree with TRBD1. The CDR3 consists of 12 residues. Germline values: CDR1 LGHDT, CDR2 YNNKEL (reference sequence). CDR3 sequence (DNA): TGTGCCGGCAGCCAACAGGGGTATGGCTACACCTTC. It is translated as CAGSQQGYGYTF.

The CDR3 DNA reads as TGCGCCAGCAGCTTGAATTATGGGAGCGAGCAGTACTTC. Translated, it gives CASSLNYGSEQYF. The chain links TRBV5-1 to TRBJ2-7; D possibly corresponds to TRBD2 (5 bases). Between the trimmed V and J ends, which lost 1 base and 6 bases, there was a span of 11 bases. Germline V gene lookup returns CDR1 SGHRS and CDR2 YFSETQ. The CDR3 has 13 residues.

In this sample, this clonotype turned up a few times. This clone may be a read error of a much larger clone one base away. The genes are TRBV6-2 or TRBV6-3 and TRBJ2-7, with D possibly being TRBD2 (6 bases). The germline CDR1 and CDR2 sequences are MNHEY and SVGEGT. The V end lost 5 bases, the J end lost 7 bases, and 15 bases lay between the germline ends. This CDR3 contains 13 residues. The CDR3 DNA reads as TGTGCCAGCAGTCTGGACTATTCTAATGAGCAGTACTTC. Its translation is CASSLDYSNEQYF.